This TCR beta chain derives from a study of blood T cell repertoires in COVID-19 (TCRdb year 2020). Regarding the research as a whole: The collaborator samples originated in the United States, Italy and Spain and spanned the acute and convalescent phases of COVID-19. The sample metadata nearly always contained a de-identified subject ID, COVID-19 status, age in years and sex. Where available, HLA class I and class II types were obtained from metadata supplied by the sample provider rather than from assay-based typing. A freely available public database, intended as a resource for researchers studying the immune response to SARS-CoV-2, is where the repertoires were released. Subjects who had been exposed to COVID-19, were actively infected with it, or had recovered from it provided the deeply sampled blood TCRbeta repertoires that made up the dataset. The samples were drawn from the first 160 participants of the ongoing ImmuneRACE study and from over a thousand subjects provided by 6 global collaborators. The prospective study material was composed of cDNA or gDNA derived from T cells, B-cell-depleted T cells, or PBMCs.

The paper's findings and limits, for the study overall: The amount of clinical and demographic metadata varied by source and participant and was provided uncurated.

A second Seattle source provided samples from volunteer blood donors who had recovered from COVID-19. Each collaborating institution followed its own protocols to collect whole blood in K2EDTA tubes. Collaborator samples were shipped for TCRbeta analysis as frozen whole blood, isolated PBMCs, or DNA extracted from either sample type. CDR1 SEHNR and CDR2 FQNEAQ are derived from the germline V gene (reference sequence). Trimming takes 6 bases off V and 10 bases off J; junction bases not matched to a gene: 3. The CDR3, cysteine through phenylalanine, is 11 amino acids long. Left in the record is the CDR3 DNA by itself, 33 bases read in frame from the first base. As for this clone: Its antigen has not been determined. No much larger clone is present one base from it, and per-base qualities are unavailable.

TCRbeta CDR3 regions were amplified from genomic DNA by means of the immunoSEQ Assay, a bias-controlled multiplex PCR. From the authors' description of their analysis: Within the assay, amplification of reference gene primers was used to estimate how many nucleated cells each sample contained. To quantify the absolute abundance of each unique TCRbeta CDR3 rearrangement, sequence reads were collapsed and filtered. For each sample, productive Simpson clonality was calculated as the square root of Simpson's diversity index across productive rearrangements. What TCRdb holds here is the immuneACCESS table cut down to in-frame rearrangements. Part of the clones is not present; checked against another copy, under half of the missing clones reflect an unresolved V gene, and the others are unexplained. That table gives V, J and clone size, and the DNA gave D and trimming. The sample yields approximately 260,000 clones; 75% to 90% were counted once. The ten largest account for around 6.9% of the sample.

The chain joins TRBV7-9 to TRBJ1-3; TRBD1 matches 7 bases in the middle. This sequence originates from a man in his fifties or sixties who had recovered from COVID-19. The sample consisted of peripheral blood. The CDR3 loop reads CASSQGETIYF. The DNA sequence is TGTGCCAGCAGTCAGGGGGAGACCATATATTTT.